These T cell receptor beta chains were read from a single sample in a study of blood T cell repertoires in COVID-19. Assay: immunoSEQ multiplex PCR; the TCRdb copy retains only in-frame clones and omits some. This sample has 55,000 or so clones, with 79% found just once. Sequencing was carried out using peripheral blood. The receptor source for this set is a man between 60 and 70 years old with acute or convalescent COVID-19. Both conserved end residues are part of each CDR3. The order of the fields is V gene, D gene, clone size, J gene, CDR3 DNA, CDR3 protein. D genes are given only for firm matches. Expanded clones get a size class; other rows say once, few or many, or leave the size out.

TRBV4-2	-	-	TRBJ1-2	TGTGCCAGCAGCCAAGATAATTCAGGGCGGGGTAATGGCTACACCTTC	CASSQDNSGRGNGYTF
TRBV7-3	TRBD2	-	TRBJ2-1	TGTGCCAGCAGCTTAACCTCGGCAGCGGGGGGTGAGCAGTTCTTC	CASSLTSAAGGEQFF
TRBV5-6	TRBD1	-	TRBJ2-7	TGTGCCAGCAGCTTTCCACTACAGGGGGGCTACGAGCAGTACTTC	CASSFPLQGGYEQYF
TRBV5-1	TRBD2	few	TRBJ2-7	TGCGCCAGCAGCCCCGGGACTAGTCTGAGCGAGCAGTACTTC	CASSPGTSLSEQYF
TRBV5-4	-	-	TRBJ1-1	TGTGCCAGCAGCTTGAGTGAAGCGAACACTGAAGCTTTCTTT	CASSLSEANTEAFF
TRBV10-3	TRBD1	-	TRBJ1-2	TGTGCCATCAGTGAGTCCTCTTACTCGGGGACAGATGGCTACACCTTC	CAISESSYSGTDGYTF
TRBV9	-	-	TRBJ1-3	TGTGCCAGCAGCCGGCAACAGGGCTACTCTGGAAACACCATATATTTT	CASSRQQGYSGNTIYF
TRBV19	TRBD1	-	TRBJ1-1	TGTGCCAGTAGTGAGGGGACAGCACTTTCGAACACTGAAGCTTTCTTT	CASSEGTALSNTEAFF
TRBV29-1	TRBD1	-	TRBJ1-1	TGCAGCGTTGAAGACAACAGGGGGAGAACTGAAGCTTTCTTT	CSVEDNRGRTEAFF
TRBV12-5	TRBD2	-	TRBJ2-5	TGTGCTAGTGGTCCTAGCGGGGGAGAGACCCAGTACTTC	CASGPSGGETQYF
TRBV9	TRBD1	-	TRBJ2-7	TGTGCCAGCAGCCAAAGGGACAGAAGAGACTCCTACGAGCAGTACTTC	CASSQRDRRDSYEQYF
TRBV18	TRBD1	-	TRBJ2-3	TGTGCCAGCTCACTGGGACAGGGACGCACAGATACGCAGTATTTT	CASSLGQGRTDTQYF
TRBV6-5	TRBD1	-	TRBJ1-3	TGTGCCAGCAGCCCCGGGACAGCTCTAAACACCATATATTTT	CASSPGTALNTIYF
TRBV5-1	TRBD2	-	TRBJ2-1	TGCGCCAGCAGCTTGGCCGGGACTAGCTCTAACAATGAGCAGTTCTTC	CASSLAGTSSNNEQFF
TRBV7-9	TRBD2	few	TRBJ2-3	TGTGCCAGCTGGTGGCGGGGGGTGCAGTATTTT	CASWWRGVQYF
TRBV6-2/TRBV6-3	TRBD2	-	TRBJ2-3	TGTGCCAGCAGTTTTAGCGGGGGAATGACAGATACGCAGTATTTT	CASSFSGGMTDTQYF